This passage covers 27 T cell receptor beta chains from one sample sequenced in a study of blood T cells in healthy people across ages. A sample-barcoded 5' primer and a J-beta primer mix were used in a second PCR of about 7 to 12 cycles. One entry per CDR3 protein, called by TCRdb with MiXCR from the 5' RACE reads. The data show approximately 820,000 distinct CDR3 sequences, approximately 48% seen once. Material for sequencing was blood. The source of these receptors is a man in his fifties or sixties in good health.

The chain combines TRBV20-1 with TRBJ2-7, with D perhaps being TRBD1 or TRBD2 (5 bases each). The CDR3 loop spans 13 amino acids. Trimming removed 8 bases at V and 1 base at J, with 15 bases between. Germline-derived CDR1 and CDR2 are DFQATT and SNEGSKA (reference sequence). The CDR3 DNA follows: TGCAGTCCTCCGGGGCGGTGGTCCTACGAGCAGTACTTC. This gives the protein CSPPGRWSYEQYF.

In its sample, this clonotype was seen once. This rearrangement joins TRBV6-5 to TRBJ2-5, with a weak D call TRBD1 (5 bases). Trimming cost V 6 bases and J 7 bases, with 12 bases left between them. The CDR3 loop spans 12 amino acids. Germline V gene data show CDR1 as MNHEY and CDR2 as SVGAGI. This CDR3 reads CASSPTGRTQYF. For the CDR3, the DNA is TGTGCCAGCAGCCCAACAGGTCGGACCCAGTACTTC.

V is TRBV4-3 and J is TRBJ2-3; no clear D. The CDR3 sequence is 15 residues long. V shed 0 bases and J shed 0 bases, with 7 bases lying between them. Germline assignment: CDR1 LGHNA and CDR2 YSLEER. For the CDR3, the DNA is TGCGCCAGCAGCCAAGAGGCCCTGAGCACAGATACGCAGTATTTT. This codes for CASSQEALSTDTQYF.

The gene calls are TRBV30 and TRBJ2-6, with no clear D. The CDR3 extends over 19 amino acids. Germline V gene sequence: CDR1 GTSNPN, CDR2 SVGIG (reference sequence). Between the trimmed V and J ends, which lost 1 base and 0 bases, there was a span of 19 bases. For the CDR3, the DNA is TGTGCCTGGAGTGGGTGGTCTAGACAACGTCTCTCTGGGGCCAACGTCCTGACTTTC. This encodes CAWSGWSRQRLSGANVLTF.

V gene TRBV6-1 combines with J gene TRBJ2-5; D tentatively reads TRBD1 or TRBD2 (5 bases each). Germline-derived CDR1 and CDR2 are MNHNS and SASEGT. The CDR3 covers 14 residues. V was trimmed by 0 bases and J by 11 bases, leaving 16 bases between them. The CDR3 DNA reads TGTGCCAGCAGTGAAGCTCAGGGTCGGGATGAGCAGTACTTC. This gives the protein CASSEAQGRDEQYF.

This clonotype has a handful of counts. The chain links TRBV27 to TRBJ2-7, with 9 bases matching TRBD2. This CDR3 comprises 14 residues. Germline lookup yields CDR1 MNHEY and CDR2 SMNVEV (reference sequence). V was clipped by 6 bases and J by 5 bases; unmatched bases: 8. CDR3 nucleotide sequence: TGTGCCAGCAGCCGATGGGCTAGCGGGGACGAGCAGTACTTC. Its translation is CASSRWASGDEQYF.

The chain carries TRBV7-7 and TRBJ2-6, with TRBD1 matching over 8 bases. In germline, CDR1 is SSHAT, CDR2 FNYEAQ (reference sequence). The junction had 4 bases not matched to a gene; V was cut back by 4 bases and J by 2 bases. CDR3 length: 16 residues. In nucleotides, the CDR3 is TGTGCCAGCAGCTCGGGACAGGCCCCTGGGGCCAACGTCCTGACTTTC. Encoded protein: CASSSGQAPGANVLTF.

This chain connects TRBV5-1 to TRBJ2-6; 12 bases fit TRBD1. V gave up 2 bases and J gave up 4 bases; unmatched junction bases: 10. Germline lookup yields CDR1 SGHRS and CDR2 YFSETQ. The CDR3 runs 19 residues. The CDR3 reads CASSFTPGQGASGANVLTF. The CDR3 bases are TGCGCCAGCAGCTTCACCCCGGGACAGGGGGCGTCCGGGGCCAACGTCCTGACTTTC.

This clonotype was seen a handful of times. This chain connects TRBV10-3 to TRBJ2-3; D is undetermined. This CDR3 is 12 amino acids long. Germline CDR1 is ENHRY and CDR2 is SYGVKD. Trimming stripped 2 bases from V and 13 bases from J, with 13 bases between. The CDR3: CAISEGIGEEYF. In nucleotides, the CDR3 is TGTGCCATCAGTGAGGGAATTGGCGAGGAGTATTTT.

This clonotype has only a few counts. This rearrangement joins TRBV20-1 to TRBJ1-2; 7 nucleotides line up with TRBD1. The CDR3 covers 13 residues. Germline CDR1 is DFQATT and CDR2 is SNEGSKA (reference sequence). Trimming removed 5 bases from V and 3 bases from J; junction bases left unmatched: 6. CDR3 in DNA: TGCAGTGCTGAGACAGGGAACGACTATGGCTACACCTTC. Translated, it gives CSAETGNDYGYTF.

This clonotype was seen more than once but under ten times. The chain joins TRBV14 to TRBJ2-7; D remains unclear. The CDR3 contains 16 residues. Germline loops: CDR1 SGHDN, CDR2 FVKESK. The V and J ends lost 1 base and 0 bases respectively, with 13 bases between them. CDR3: CASSQGYGLGSYEQYF. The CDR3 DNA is TGTGCCAGCAGCCAAGGCTATGGCCTCGGCTCCTACGAGCAGTACTTC.

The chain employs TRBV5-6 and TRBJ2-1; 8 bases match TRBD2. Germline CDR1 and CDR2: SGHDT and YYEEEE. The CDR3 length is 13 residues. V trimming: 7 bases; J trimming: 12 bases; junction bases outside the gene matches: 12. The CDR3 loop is CASSPGGTGGQFF. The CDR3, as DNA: TGTGCCAGCTCCCCGGGGGGGACTGGAGGGCAGTTCTTC.

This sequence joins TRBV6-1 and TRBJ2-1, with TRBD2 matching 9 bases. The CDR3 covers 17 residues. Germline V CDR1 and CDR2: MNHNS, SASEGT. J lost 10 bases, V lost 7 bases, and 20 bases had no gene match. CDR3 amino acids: CASTGRGGSTKIGEQFF. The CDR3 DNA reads TGTGCCAGCACTGGGCGGGGGGGATCGACGAAAATTGGAGAGCAGTTCTTC.

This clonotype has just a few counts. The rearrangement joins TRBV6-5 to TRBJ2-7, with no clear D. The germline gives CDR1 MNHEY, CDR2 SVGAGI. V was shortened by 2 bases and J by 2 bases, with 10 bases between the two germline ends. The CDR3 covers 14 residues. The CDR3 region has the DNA TGTGCCAGCAGTTACGGCCGGCGCCCCTACGAGCAGTACTTC. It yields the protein CASSYGRRPYEQYF.

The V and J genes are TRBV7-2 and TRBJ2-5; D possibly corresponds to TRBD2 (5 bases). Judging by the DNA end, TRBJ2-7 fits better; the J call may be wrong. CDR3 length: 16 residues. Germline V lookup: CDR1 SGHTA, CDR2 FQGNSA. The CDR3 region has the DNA TGTGCCAGCAGCTTAGCGGAGTGGGCTAGCACTTACGAGCAGTACTTC. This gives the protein CASSLAEWASTYEQYF.

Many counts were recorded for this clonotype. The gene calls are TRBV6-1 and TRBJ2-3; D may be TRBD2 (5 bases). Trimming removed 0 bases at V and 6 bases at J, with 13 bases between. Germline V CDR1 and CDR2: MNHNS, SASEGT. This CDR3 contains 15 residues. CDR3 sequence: CASSEAGGRSDTQYF. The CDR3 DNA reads TGTGCCAGCAGTGAAGCAGGAGGAAGAAGCGATACGCAGTATTTT.

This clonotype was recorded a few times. CDR3 nucleotides: TGTGCCAGCGGCACAAGTGGACGGAACTCCTACGAGCAGTACTTC. Translating gives CASGTSGRNSYEQYF. The chain recombines TRBV6-2 or TRBV6-3 with TRBJ2-7; no definite D call. The germline V gene has CDR1 MNHEY and CDR2 SVGEGT. This CDR3 has 15 amino acids. V lost 8 bases and J lost 0, with 17 bases in between.

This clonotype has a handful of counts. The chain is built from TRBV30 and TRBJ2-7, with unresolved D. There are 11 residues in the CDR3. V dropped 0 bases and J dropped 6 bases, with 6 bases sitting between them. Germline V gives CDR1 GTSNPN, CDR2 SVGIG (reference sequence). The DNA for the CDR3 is TGTGCCTGGAGTGTTCGACGCGAGCAGTACTTC. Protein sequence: CAWSVRREQYF.

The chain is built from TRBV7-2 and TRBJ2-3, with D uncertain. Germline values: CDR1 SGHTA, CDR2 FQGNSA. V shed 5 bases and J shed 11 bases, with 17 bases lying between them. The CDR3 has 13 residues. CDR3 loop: CASSPPWVGLQYF. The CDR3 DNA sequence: TGTGCCAGCAGCCCCCCTTGGGTTGGATTGCAGTATTTT.

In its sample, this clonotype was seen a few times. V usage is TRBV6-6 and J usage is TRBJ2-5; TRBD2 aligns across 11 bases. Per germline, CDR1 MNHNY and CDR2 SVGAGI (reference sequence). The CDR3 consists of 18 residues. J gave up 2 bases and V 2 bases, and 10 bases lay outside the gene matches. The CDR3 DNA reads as TGTGCCAGCAGTTACGGCGGACTAGCGGGTTCCCAGCAAGAGACCCAGTACTTC. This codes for CASSYGGLAGSQQETQYF.

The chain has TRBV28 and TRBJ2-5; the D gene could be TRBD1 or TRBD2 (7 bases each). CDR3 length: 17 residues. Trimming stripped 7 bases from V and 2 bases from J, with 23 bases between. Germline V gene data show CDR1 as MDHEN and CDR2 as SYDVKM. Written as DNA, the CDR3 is TGTGCCAGCATCCCCAGGGGGGTCCTAGCGGTGCAAGAGACCCAGTACTTC. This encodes CASIPRGVLAVQETQYF.

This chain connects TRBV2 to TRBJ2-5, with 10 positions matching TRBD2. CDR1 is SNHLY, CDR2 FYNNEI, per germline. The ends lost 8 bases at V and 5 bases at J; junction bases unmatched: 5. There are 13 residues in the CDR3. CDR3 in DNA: TGTGCCAGCGGGGGACTAGCGTGGGAGACCCAGTACTTC. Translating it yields CASGGLAWETQYF.

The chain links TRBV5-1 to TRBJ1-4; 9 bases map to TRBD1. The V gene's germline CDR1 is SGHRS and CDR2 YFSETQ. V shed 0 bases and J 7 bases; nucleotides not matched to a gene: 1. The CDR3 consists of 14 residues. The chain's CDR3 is CASSLAGQGEKLFF. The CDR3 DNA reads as TGCGCCAGCAGCTTGGCGGGACAGGGTGAAAAACTGTTTTTT.

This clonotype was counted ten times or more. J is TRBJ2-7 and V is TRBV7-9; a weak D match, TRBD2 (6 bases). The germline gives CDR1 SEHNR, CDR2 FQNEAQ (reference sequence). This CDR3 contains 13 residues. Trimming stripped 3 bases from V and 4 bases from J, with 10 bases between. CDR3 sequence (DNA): TGTGCCAGCAGCTTTTCTAGCGTTTACGAGCAGTACTTC. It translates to CASSFSSVYEQYF.

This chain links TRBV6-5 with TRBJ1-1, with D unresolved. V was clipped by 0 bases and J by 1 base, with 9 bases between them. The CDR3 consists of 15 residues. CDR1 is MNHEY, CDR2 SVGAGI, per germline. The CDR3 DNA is TGTGCCAGCAGTTACTCAGGGCAAGGGAACACTGAAGCTTTCTTT. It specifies CASSYSGQGNTEAFF.

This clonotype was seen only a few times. The CDR3 nucleotides read TGCGCCAGCAGCCAAGACGGTGGGATCTACTCCTACAATGAGCAGTTCTTC. Its translation: CASSQDGGIYSYNEQFF. This chain joins TRBV4-3 and TRBJ2-1; the D is unclear. This CDR3 comprises 17 residues. The germline V gene encodes CDR1 LGHNA and CDR2 YSLEER. V shed 0 bases and J shed 0 bases, with 12 bases lying between them.

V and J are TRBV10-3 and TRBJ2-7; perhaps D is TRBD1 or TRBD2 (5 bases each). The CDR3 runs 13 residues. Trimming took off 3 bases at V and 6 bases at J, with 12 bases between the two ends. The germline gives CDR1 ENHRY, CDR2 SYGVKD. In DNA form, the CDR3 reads TGTGCCATCAGTGAATCGGGGCGCGGCGAGCAGTACTTC. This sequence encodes CAISESGRGEQYF.